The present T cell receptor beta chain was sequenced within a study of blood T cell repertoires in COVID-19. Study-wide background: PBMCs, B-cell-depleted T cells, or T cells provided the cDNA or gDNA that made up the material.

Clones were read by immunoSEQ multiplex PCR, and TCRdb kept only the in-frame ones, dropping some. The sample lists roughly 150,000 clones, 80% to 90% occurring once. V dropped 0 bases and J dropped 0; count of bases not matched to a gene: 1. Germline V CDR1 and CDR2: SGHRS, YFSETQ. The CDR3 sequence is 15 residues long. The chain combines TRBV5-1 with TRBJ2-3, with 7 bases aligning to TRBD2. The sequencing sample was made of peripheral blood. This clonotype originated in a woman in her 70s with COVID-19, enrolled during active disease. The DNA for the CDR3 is TGCGCCAGCAGCTTGGGGCGGGGGAGCACAGATACGCAGTATTTT. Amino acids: CASSLGRGSTDTQYF.